The 14 T cell receptor beta chains below come from one sample, sequenced in a study of T cells in Graves' hyperthyroidism and ophthalmopathy. RNA transcripts provided the source from which TCR beta CDR3 regions were amplified. Using the HTBI primer set, a first-round RT-PCR was run on the TCR CDR3. TCRdb re-called the multiplex PCR reads through MiXCR, storing one row per CDR3 protein. The sample includes roughly 290,000 distinct CDR3 sequences, roughly 15% of them seen just once. Sequencing input: blood. The receptors were sampled from a woman in her twenties or thirties with Graves' hyperthyroidism that later progressed to Graves' ophthalmopathy.

This clonotype has ten or more counts. The V call is TRBV12-3 or TRBV12-4, the J call TRBJ1-5; D unclear. The V gene lost 3 bases and the J gene lost 3 bases, with 9 bases spanning the gap. This CDR3 region has 14 residues. The CDR3 DNA reads TGTGCCAGCAGTTTTAAGGGCAACAATCAGCCCCAGCATTTT. It specifies CASSFKGNNQPQHF.

This clonotype showed up many times. The J gene is TRBJ2-5, the V gene TRBV27, with 7 nucleotides matching TRBD1. J gave up 7 bases and V 9 bases, and 11 bases lay outside the gene matches. This CDR3 is 13 amino acids long. Per germline, CDR1 MNHEY and CDR2 SMNVEV (reference sequence). This CDR3 is CASRGTARGTQYF. In DNA, the CDR3 is TGTGCCAGTAGAGGGACAGCTCGGGGGACCCAGTACTTC.

This clonotype was seen ten or more times. The CDR3 nucleotides read TGTGCCAGCAGCTTAGGAGCGGGACTCGTGAAAAACATTCAGTACTTC. Amino acids: CASSLGAGLVKNIQYF. This rearrangement joins TRBV11-2 to TRBJ2-4; 7 bases match TRBD2. V dropped 1 base and J dropped 4; count of bases not matched to a gene: 7. The CDR3 has 16 amino acids. From germline, CDR1 is SGHAT and CDR2 FQNNGV.

This clonotype appeared many times. This rearrangement joins TRBV7-2 to TRBJ1-4; D possibly corresponds to TRBD1 (6 bases). Trimming removed 1 base at V and 0 bases at J, with 12 bases between. Germline lookup yields CDR1 SGHTA and CDR2 FQGNSA. This CDR3 has 17 amino acids. CDR3 sequence: CASSLGGLLTTNEKLFF. The CDR3 DNA reads as TGTGCCAGCAGCTTAGGGGGGCTCCTAACAACTAATGAAAAACTGTTTTTT.

This clonotype was detected many times. V gene TRBV18 combines with J gene TRBJ2-3; TRBD2 agrees at 14 bases. The CDR3 runs 18 residues. Per germline, CDR1 KGHSH and CDR2 LQKENI. V lost 3 bases and J lost 3; bases outside the gene matches: 8. This chain's CDR3 is CASSPPGLAGGVTDTQYF. The CDR3 nucleotides are TGTGCCAGCTCACCCCCCGGACTAGCGGGAGGAGTAACAGATACGCAGTATTTT.

This clonotype was counted between two and nine times. The chain recombines TRBV5-4 with TRBJ2-3; D is possibly TRBD1 (5 bases). The germline gives CDR1 SGHNT, CDR2 YYREEE (reference sequence). CDR3 length equals 15 residues. V was clipped by 5 bases and J by 1 base, with 14 bases between them. In DNA, the CDR3 is TGTGCCAGCAGTTCAGGGTCCTGGGGCACAGATACGCAGTATTTT. This codes for CASSSGSWGTDTQYF.

In its sample, this clonotype was seen many times. J is TRBJ1-3 and V is TRBV18; D unclear. The CDR3 spans 15 residues. Germline V lookup: CDR1 KGHSH, CDR2 LQKENI. The V gene lost 4 bases and the J gene lost 13 bases, with 23 bases spanning the gap. The CDR3 nucleotides read TGTGCCAGCTCACGACTACAGACACCGCAAAGCGAGATATATTTT. The encoded protein is CASSRLQTPQSEIYF.

This clonotype has at least ten counts. This chain joins TRBV28 and TRBJ2-7; no definite D call. The CDR3 has 14 residues. From germline, CDR1 is MDHEN and CDR2 SYDVKM. Trimming cost V 3 bases and J 2 bases, with 11 bases left between them. The CDR3 sequence: CASSLPSRPYEQYF. CDR3 bases: TGTGCCAGCAGTTTGCCTAGTAGGCCCTACGAGCAGTACTTC.

This clonotype has just a few counts. The CDR3: CSATDTEAFF. The DNA for the CDR3 is TGCAGTGCGACGGACACTGAAGCTTTCTTT. The rearrangement joins TRBV20-1 to TRBJ1-1, with D uncertain. The CDR3 extends over 10 amino acids. Between the trimmed V and J ends, which lost 6 bases and 3 bases, there was a span of 5 bases. The germline gives CDR1 DFQATT, CDR2 SNEGSKA (reference sequence).

The rearrangement links TRBV19 to TRBJ2-2; 8 nucleotides agree with TRBD2. The germline V gene has CDR1 LNHDA and CDR2 SQIVND (reference sequence). This CDR3 comprises 17 residues. V dropped 3 bases and J dropped 7; count of bases not matched to a gene: 13. CDR3: CASSILKGLDSGGELFF. The CDR3 region has the DNA TGTGCCAGTAGTATCCTAAAGGGACTAGATAGCGGCGGGGAGCTGTTTTTT.

The chain uses TRBV28 and TRBJ2-1; perhaps TRBD1 as D (6 bases). The V end lost 3 bases, the J end lost 14 bases, and 14 bases lay between the germline ends. Germline values: CDR1 MDHEN, CDR2 SYDVKM. The CDR3 has 12 residues. The CDR3, as DNA: TGTGCCAGCAGTTTGCAAAGGGGGAAGGAGTTCTTC. It codes for CASSLQRGKEFF.

Many counts were recorded for this clonotype. CDR3 DNA: TGTGCCTGGAGTCAAAGACTATTCAATGAGCAGTTCTTC. Translated, it gives CAWSQRLFNEQFF. V usage is TRBV30 and J usage is TRBJ2-1; D is perhaps TRBD2 (5 bases). Trimming took off 2 bases at V and 6 bases at J, with 11 bases between the two ends. Germline assignment: CDR1 GTSNPN and CDR2 SVGIG (reference sequence). This CDR3 contains 13 residues.

This clonotype was recorded a few times. The rearrangement uses TRBV6-1 and TRBJ1-5; TRBD1 agrees at 8 bases. The CDR3 is 13 residues long. CDR1 is MNHNS, CDR2 SASEGT, per germline. The J segment lost 6 bases and the V segment lost 8 bases, leaving 6 bases of the junction unmatched. CDR3 amino acids: CASGRTGSQPQHF. The CDR3 DNA is TGTGCCAGCGGTCGGACAGGGAGTCAGCCCCAGCATTTT.

V gene TRBV14 combines with J gene TRBJ2-1; 9 bases map to TRBD1. This CDR3 is 15 amino acids long. Looked up from germline, CDR1 is SGHDN and CDR2 is FVKESK. V shed 6 bases and J 1 base; nucleotides not matched to a gene: 4. In nucleotides, the CDR3 is TGTGCCAGCAGGGTCGGGACAGGGTCCTACAATGAGCAGTTCTTC. It codes for CASRVGTGSYNEQFF.